The clone carrying this T cell receptor beta chain is judged medium-sized (0.01 to 0.1%). Its specificity is unknown. The data were taken from a study of OX40 agonist ivuxolimab in advanced cancers. Findings and caveats of the study: Some nonresponders likewise displayed low normalized T-cell clonal expansion.

The table came from immunoSEQ multiplex PCR; TCRdb's copy has only in-frame clones and leaves some out. The sample contains tens of thousands of clones, 88% of which appear only once. V was pared by 9 bases and J by 0 bases, with 6 bases of the junction left unmatched. CDR1 is LNHDA, CDR2 SQIVND, per germline (reference sequence). The CDR3 sequence is 14 residues long. The sequencing used CD4+ or CD8+ T cells sorted from blood, collected in a trial of the OX40 agonist ivuxolimab. The clonotype comes from an adult with an advanced solid tumor such as melanoma, head and neck, liver or kidney cancer. V gene TRBV19 combines with J gene TRBJ2-3; 7 positions agree with TRBD1. CDR3 coding DNA: TGTGCCAGCGAGGGACAGTCTAGCACAGATACGCAGTATTTT. Its translation is CASEGQSSTDTQYF.